A single sample gave rise to the 25 T cell receptor beta chains below, sequenced in a study of T cells in Graves' hyperthyroidism and ophthalmopathy. RNA transcripts gave rise to amplified TCR beta CDR3 regions. A set of HTBI primers served as the primers for a first-round RT-PCR of the TCR CDR3. A single record per CDR3 protein comes from TCRdb applying MiXCR to the multiplex PCR reads. The repertoire holds around 110,000 distinct CDR3 sequences, with roughly 15% as singletons. Sequences were obtained from blood. The receptor set was obtained from a woman aged 45 to 65 with Graves' hyperthyroidism.

This clonotype was found many times. The chain has TRBV6-4 and TRBJ2-6, with unresolved D. Germline V gene data show CDR1 as MRHNA and CDR2 as SNTAGT. Trimming stripped 2 bases from V and 4 bases from J, with 6 bases between. The CDR3 has 14 residues. The CDR3 here is CASSDREGANVLTF. The CDR3 region has the DNA TGTGCCAGCAGTGACAGGGAAGGGGCCAACGTCCTGACTTTC.

The table lists this clonotype with many counts. The chain links TRBV19 to TRBJ1-6; TRBD1 agrees at 7 bases. CDR1 LNHDA and CDR2 SQIVND come from the germline V gene (reference sequence). V was pared by 3 bases and J by 9 bases, with 5 bases of the junction left unmatched. The CDR3 loop spans 14 amino acids. This chain's CDR3 is CASSITGVSSPLHF. Written as DNA, the CDR3 is TGTGCCAGTAGTATCACAGGGGTGAGTTCACCCCTCCACTTT.

This clonotype occurred many times. The chain uses TRBV20-1 and TRBJ1-5; TRBD1 aligns across 9 bases. This CDR3 comprises 17 residues. The germline CDR1 and CDR2 sequences are DFQATT and SNEGSKA (reference sequence). J lost 4 bases, V lost 3 bases, and 13 bases had no gene match. The chain's CDR3 is CSASSSPGTGINQPQHF. The DNA of the CDR3 is TGCAGTGCTAGTTCTTCTCCCGGGACAGGGATTAATCAGCCCCAGCATTTT.

The V call is TRBV24-1, the J call TRBJ2-1, with 9 bases lining up with TRBD1. V gave up 6 bases and J gave up 7 bases; unmatched junction bases: 6. The CDR3 totals 14 residues. Per the germline V gene, CDR1 is KGHDR and CDR2 is SFDVKD. As DNA, the CDR3 is TGTGCCACCAGTCTCGGACAGGGGATGAATGAGCAGTTCTTC. It is translated as CATSLGQGMNEQFF.

This clonotype occurred many times. The chain joins TRBV7-9 to TRBJ1-1, with D perhaps TRBD1 (6 bases). Trimming removed 5 bases at V and 1 base at J, with 11 bases between. The CDR3 extends over 14 amino acids. Per germline, CDR1 SEHNR and CDR2 FQNEAQ (reference sequence). The CDR3, as DNA: TGTGCCAGCAGCCCAATGACAGGGAACACTGAAGCTTTCTTT. Its translation is CASSPMTGNTEAFF.

This clonotype appeared a few times. This chain uses TRBV29-1 with TRBJ1-2; a weak D match, TRBD1 (5 bases). This CDR3 has 13 residues. Germline loops: CDR1 SQVTM, CDR2 ANQGSEA. V shed 2 bases and J shed 4 bases, with 11 bases lying between them. CDR3 bases: TGCAGCGTTGAAATGGACATGACCTATGGCTACACCTTC. It is translated as CSVEMDMTYGYTF.

The chain recombines TRBV13 with TRBJ2-3; TRBD2 aligns across 7 bases. CDR1 and CDR2 (germline): PRHDT, FYEKMQ (reference sequence). This CDR3 has 14 amino acids. The V segment lost 6 bases and the J segment 1 base; nucleotides outside the gene matches: 4. CDR3 DNA sequence: TGTGCCAGCAGTGGACTAGAGGGCACAGATACGCAGTATTTT. This translates into CASSGLEGTDTQYF.

At least ten counts were recorded for this clonotype. The chain recombines TRBV7-9 with TRBJ2-5, with a weak D call TRBD2 (5 bases). CDR3 size: 11 residues. V was pared by 8 bases and J by 3 bases, with 7 bases between. The germline gives CDR1 SEHNR, CDR2 FQNEAQ (reference sequence). The CDR3 region is CASEGKETQYF. DNA of the CDR3: TGTGCCAGCGAGGGTAAAGAGACCCAGTACTTC.

Ten or more counts support this clonotype. V usage is TRBV20-1 and J usage is TRBJ2-1; 8 nucleotides line up with TRBD2. Per germline, CDR1 DFQATT and CDR2 SNEGSKA (reference sequence). This CDR3 contains 16 residues. Germline trimming cut 1 base from V and 0 bases from J; bases unmatched to any gene: 5. The CDR3 coding sequence is TGCAGTGCTAGAGCCCCCGGACTAGCCTCCTACAATGAGCAGTTCTTC. Protein: CSARAPGLASYNEQFF.

This clonotype showed up many times. The chain couples TRBV28 to TRBJ1-5; D is unresolved. CDR1 is MDHEN and CDR2 is SYDVKM in the germline V gene. This CDR3 spans 16 amino acids. The germline V and J ends were trimmed by 4 bases and 0 bases, with 13 bases remaining between them. CDR3 protein: CASSSVLRVSNQPQHF. The CDR3 DNA follows: TGTGCCAGCAGTTCGGTACTTAGGGTTAGCAATCAGCCCCAGCATTTT. Complete variable domain (other parts from reference TRBV28 and TRBJ1-5): DVKVTQSSRYLVKRTGEKVFLECVQDMDHENMFWYRQDPGLGLRLIYFSYDVKMKEKGDIPEGYSVSREKKERFSLILESASTNQTSMYLCASSSVLRVSNQPQHFGDGTRLSIL.

The CDR3 sequence is CSVWDANQPQHF. The CDR3 DNA reads as TGCAGCGTTTGGGATGCCAATCAGCCCCAGCATTTT. The chain has TRBV29-1 and TRBJ1-5; no definite D call. The CDR3 consists of 12 residues. Germline-derived CDR1 and CDR2 are SQVTM and ANQGSEA. Trimming left V 5 bases short and J 3 bases short, with 8 bases between.

This clonotype was recorded many times. The chain employs TRBV7-2 and TRBJ2-7, with 9 bases aligning to TRBD2. CDR1 is SGHTA and CDR2 is FQGNSA in the germline V gene. V was pared by 3 bases and J by 4 bases, with 7 bases of the junction left unmatched. This CDR3 contains 15 residues. Here the CDR3 DNA reads TGTGCCAGCAGCTTGTTCGCTAGCGGGACGTACGAGCAGTACTTC. It codes for CASSLFASGTYEQYF. Full variable domain (outside the CDR3, taken from reference TRBV7-2 and TRBJ2-7): GAGVSQSPSNKVTEKGKDVELRCDPISGHTALYWYRQSLGQGLEFLIYFQGNSAPDKSGLPSDRFSAERTGGSVSTLTIQRTQQEDSAVYLCASSLFASGTYEQYFGPGTRLTVT.

The rearrangement uses TRBV28 and TRBJ2-3, with 8 positions matching TRBD2. This CDR3 is built from 15 residues. Germline trimming cut 4 bases from V and 7 bases from J; bases unmatched to any gene: 10. Germline CDR1 is MDHEN and CDR2 is SYDVKM. CDR3 coding DNA: TGTGCCAGCAGTTCAACAGCGGGGGCCGGATATACGCAGTATTTT. Translated, it gives CASSSTAGAGYTQYF.

This clonotype appeared many times. The chain links TRBV18 to TRBJ1-2; D possibly corresponds to TRBD1 (6 bases). The germline CDR1 and CDR2 sequences are KGHSH and LQKENI. This CDR3 contains 15 residues. V was pared by 6 bases and J by 4 bases, with 18 bases between. The CDR3 loop is CASSPAPGDSYGYTF. The CDR3 DNA follows: TGTGCCAGCTCGCCAGCCCCAGGGGATAGCTATGGCTACACCTTC.

This clonotype occurred many times. The rearrangement joins TRBV2 to TRBJ1-4, with a possible D match to TRBD1 (5 bases). The CDR3 runs to 14 residues. V was clipped by 8 bases and J by 8 bases, with 18 bases between them. Germline V gene sequence: CDR1 SNHLY, CDR2 FYNNEI. CDR3 sequence reads: CASRDGLILEKLFF. The CDR3 region has the DNA TGTGCCAGCCGGGACGGACTAATATTGGAAAAACTGTTTTTT.

The table lists this clonotype with a few counts. The gene calls are TRBV20-1 and TRBJ2-7, with D hard to call. With 5 bases removed from V and 9 bases from J, the gap between germline ends came to 14 bases. Germline CDR1 is DFQATT and CDR2 is SNEGSKA (reference sequence). The CDR3 spans 11 residues. The CDR3 sequence: CSAPQGNLQYF. The CDR3 DNA reads TGCAGTGCTCCCCAAGGGAATTTGCAGTACTTC.

The chain links TRBV5-1 to TRBJ2-7; D is unclear. V was pared by 5 bases and J by 6 bases, with 12 bases between. CDR1 is SGHRS and CDR2 is YFSETQ in the germline V gene. The CDR3 has 12 amino acids. CDR3 sequence: CASSHQGPEQYF. The DNA for the CDR3 is TGCGCCAGCAGTCACCAAGGACCCGAGCAGTACTTC.

This clonotype was seen repeatedly, ten times or more. This chain links TRBV19 with TRBJ2-1, with TRBD2 matching over 11 bases. V trimming: 5 bases; J trimming: 4 bases; junction bases outside the gene matches: 7. Germline lookup yields CDR1 LNHDA and CDR2 SQIVND (reference sequence). The CDR3 has 16 residues. The CDR3 protein is CASSVLGLAVYNEQFF. The CDR3 nucleotides are TGTGCCAGTAGTGTCTTGGGACTAGCGGTTTACAATGAGCAGTTCTTC.

The chain carries TRBV12-3 or TRBV12-4 and TRBJ2-2; D gene unclear. This CDR3 has 13 amino acids. The V and J ends lost 3 bases and 6 bases respectively, with 8 bases between them. The DNA for the CDR3 is TGTGCCAGCAGTTTCTACAAGGCCGGGGAGCTGTTTTTT. Amino acid sequence: CASSFYKAGELFF.

The V call is TRBV28, the J call TRBJ2-3; 8 bases map to TRBD1. V trimming: 1 base; J trimming: 1 base; junction bases outside the gene matches: 13. The CDR3 length is 19 residues. Germline V gene sequence: CDR1 MDHEN, CDR2 SYDVKM. CDR3: CASSLYIRDRRAGTDTQYF. For the CDR3, the DNA is TGTGCCAGCAGTTTATACATTAGGGACAGGCGGGCGGGCACAGATACGCAGTATTTT. The whole variable domain, filled in from reference TRBV28 and TRBJ2-3, reads DVKVTQSSRYLVKRTGEKVFLECVQDMDHENMFWYRQDPGLGLRLIYFSYDVKMKEKGDIPEGYSVSREKKERFSLILESASTNQTSMYLCASSLYIRDRRAGTDTQYFGPGTRLTVL.

This clonotype was seen many times. The rearrangement uses TRBV19 and TRBJ2-1, with 9 bases fitting TRBD2. Germline CDR1 reads LNHDA; CDR2 reads SQIVND (reference sequence). Trimming took 0 bases from V and 6 from J; bases not matched to a gene: 6. The CDR3 extends over 16 amino acids. CDR3 loop: CASSIDRSGSFNEQFF. DNA for the CDR3: TGTGCCAGTAGTATAGACCGTAGCGGGAGCTTCAATGAGCAGTTCTTC. The full variable domain, completed using reference TRBV19 and TRBJ2-1, is DGGITQSPKYLFRKEGQNVTLSCEQNLNHDAMYWYRQDPGQGLRLIYYSQIVNDFQKGDIAEGYSVSREKKESFPLTVTSAQKNPTAFYLCASSIDRSGSFNEQFFGPGTRLTVL.

This clonotype was detected only a few times. The chain couples TRBV19 to TRBJ1-1; D perhaps matches TRBD1 (6 bases). The CDR3 loop spans 15 amino acids. V lost 0 bases and J lost 4, with 12 bases in between. Germline V gives CDR1 LNHDA, CDR2 SQIVND (reference sequence). The CDR3 here is CASSIEPGGGTEAFF. DNA of the CDR3: TGTGCCAGTAGTATAGAGCCCGGAGGGGGCACTGAAGCTTTCTTT.

This clonotype appeared many times. This rearrangement joins TRBV6-2 or TRBV6-3 to TRBJ2-2; D gene ambiguous. Germline V lookup: CDR1 MNHEY, CDR2 SVGEGT. V was shortened by 5 bases and J by 0 bases, with 13 bases between the two germline ends. This CDR3 contains 16 residues. The CDR3 spells CASSPRLATNTGELFF. In DNA, the CDR3 is TGTGCCAGCAGTCCCCGGTTGGCCACGAACACCGGGGAGCTGTTTTTT.

This chain uses TRBV2 with TRBJ1-1, with TRBD1 identical over 7 bases. Losses at the gene ends were 7 bases for V and 3 bases for J; bases not matched to a gene: 8. Germline V gene sequence: CDR1 SNHLY, CDR2 FYNNEI. CDR3 length: 14 residues. CDR3 bases: TGTGCCAGCACTAAGACAGGGATGGACACTGAAGCTTTCTTT. This translates into CASTKTGMDTEAFF.

This clonotype was recorded at least ten times. The chain carries TRBV19 and TRBJ1-5, with D hard to call. The germline CDR1 and CDR2 sequences are LNHDA and SQIVND (reference sequence). V shed 3 bases and J shed 2 bases, with 8 bases lying between them. This CDR3 is built from 14 residues. This CDR3 is CASSILQGNQPQHF. CDR3 sequence (DNA): TGTGCCAGTAGTATTCTGCAGGGCAATCAGCCCCAGCATTTT.